The table lists the clone carrying this TCR beta chain with a few counts. Its antigen is unknown. Trimming shortened V by 5 bases and J by 12 bases, and 20 bases separated the two germline ends. The CDR3 totals 14 residues. TCRdb used MiXCR to reprocess the RT-PCR reads, holding one entry per CDR3 protein. This table has roughly 650,000 distinct CDR3 sequences, 15% to 19% appearing once. These data originate in a study of response to subunit inactivated influenza vaccine. Regarding the study as a whole: Each seasonal flu vaccination may recruit only limited new T cells, authors suggested.

The TCR sequence derives from a man between 50 and 59 years old who received an inactivated influenza vaccine. Specimen: PBMCs from blood, collected 11 to 12 days after vaccination. The genes are TRBV12-3 or TRBV12-4 and TRBJ2-1; D might be TRBD2 (6 bases). The CDR3 protein is CASSPTLPGSGQFF. As DNA, the CDR3 is TGTGCCAGCAGTCCTACCCTTCCCGGGAGTGGGCAGTTCTTC.